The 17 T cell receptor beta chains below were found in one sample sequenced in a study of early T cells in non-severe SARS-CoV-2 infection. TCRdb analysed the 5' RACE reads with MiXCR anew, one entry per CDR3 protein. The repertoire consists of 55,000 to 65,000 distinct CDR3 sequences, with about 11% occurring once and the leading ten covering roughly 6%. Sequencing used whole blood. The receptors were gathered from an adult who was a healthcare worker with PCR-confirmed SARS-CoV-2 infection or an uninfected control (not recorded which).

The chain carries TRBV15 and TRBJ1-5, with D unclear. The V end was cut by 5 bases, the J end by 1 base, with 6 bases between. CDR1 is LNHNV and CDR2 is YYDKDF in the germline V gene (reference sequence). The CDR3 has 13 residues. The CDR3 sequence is CATSSTSNQPQHF. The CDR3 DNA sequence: TGTGCCACCAGCTCGACAAGCAATCAGCCCCAGCATTTT.

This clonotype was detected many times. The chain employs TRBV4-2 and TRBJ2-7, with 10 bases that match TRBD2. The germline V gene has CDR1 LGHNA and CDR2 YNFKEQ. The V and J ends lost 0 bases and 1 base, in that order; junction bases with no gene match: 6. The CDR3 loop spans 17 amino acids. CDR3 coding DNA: TGTGCCAGCAGCCAAGACCTAGCGGGAGAAGAATCCTACGAGCAGTACTTC. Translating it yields CASSQDLAGEESYEQYF.

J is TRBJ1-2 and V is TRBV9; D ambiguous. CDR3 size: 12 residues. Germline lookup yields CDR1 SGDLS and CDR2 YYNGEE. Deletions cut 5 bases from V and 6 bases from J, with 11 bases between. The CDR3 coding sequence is TGTGCCAGCAGTGCCGCGGGAAATGGCTACACCTTC. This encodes CASSAAGNGYTF. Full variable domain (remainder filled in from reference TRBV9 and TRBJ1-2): DSGVTQTPKHLITATGQRVTLRCSPRSGDLSVYWYQQSLDQGLQFLIQYYNGEERAKGNILERFSAQQFPDLHSELNLSSLELGDSALYFCASSAAGNGYTFGSGTRLTVV.

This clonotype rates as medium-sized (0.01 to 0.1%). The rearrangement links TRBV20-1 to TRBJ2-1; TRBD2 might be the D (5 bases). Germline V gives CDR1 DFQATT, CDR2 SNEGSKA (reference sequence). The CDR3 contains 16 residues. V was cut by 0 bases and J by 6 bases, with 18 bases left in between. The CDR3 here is CSARDGPGLTINEQFF. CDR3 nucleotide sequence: TGCAGTGCTAGAGATGGACCGGGGTTAACTATCAATGAGCAGTTCTTC.

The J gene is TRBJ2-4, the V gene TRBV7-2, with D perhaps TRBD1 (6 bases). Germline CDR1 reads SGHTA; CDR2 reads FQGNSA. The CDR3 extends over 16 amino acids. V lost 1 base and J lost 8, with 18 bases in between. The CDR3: CASSLGVTGGADIQYF. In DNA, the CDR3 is TGTGCCAGCAGCTTAGGGGTGACTGGGGGCGCGGACATTCAGTACTTC.

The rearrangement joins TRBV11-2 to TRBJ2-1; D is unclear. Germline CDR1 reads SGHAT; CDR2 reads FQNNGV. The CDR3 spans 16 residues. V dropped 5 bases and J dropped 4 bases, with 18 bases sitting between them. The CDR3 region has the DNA TGTGCCAGCAGCCGATATATGAACCACCCTTACAATGAGCAGTTCTTC. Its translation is CASSRYMNHPYNEQFF.

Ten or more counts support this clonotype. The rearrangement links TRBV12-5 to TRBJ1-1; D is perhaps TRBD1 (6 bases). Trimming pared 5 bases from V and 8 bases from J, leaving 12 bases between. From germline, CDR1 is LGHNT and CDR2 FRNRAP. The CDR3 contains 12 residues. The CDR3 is CASGMDSGEAFF. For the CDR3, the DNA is TGTGCTAGTGGTATGGACAGCGGAGAAGCTTTCTTT.

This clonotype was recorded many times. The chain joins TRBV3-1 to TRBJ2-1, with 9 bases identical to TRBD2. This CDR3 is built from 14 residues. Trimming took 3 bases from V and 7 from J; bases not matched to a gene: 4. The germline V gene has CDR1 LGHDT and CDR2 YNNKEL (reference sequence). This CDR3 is CASSHSGRGNEQFF. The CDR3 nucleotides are TGTGCCAGCAGCCATAGCGGGAGAGGAAATGAGCAGTTCTTC.

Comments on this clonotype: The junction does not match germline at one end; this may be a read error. The CDR3 nucleotides are TGTGTCAGCAGCACTTCGAGATCCACAGATACGCAGTATTTT. It encodes CVSSTSRSTDTQYF. The J gene is TRBJ2-3, the V gene TRBV2, with D uncertain. The CDR3 contains 14 residues. Germline V gene data show CDR1 as SNHLY and CDR2 as FYNNEI. Supplemented by reference TRBV2 and TRBJ2-3, the full variable domain reads EPEVTQTPSHQVTQMGQEVILRCVPISNHLYFYWYRQILGQKVEFLVSFYNNEISEKSEIFDDQFSVERPDGSNFTLKIRSTKLEDSAMYFCVSSTSRSTDTQYFGPGTRLTVL.

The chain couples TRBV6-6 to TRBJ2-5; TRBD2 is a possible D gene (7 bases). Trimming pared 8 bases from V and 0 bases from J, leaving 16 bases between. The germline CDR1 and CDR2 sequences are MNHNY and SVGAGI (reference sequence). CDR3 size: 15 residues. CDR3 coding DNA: TGTGCCAGCGGGGTGGGAGGGGGGTACCAAGAGACCCAGTACTTC. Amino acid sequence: CASGVGGGYQETQYF.

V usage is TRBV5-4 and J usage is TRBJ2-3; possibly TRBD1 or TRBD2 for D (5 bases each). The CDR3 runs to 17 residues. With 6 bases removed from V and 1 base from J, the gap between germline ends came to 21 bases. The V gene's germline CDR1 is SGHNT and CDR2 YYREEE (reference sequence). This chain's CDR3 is CASNSAEQARRTDTQYF. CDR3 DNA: TGTGCCAGCAATTCAGCGGAACAGGCCAGACGCACAGATACGCAGTATTTT.

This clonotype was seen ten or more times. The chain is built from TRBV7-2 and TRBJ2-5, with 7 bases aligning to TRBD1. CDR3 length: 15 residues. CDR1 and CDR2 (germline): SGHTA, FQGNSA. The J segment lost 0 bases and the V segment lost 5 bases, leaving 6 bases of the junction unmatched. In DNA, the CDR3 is TGTGCCAGCAGCACCGGACAGGCTAACCAAGAGACCCAGTACTTC. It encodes CASSTGQANQETQYF.

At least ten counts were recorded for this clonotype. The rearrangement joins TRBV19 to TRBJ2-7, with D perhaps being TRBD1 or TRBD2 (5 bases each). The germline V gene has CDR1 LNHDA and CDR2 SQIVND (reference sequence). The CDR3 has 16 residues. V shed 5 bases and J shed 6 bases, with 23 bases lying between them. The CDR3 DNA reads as TGTGCCAGTAGTCCACTTCGGGACGTAGGCACCCGCGAGCAGTACTTC. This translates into CASSPLRDVGTREQYF.

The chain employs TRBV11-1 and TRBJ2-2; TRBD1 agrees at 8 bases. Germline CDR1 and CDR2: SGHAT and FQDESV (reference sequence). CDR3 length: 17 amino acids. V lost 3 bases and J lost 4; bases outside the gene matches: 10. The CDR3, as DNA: TGTGCCAGCAGCTTTTTAGGCAGGGGGCGCGGCACCGGGGAGCTGTTTTTT. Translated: CASSFLGRGRGTGELFF.

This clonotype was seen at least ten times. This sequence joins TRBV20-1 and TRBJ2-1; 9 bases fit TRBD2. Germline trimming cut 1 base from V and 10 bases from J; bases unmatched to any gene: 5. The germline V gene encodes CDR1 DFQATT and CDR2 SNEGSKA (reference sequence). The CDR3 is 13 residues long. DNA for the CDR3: TGCAGTGCTAGAGGACTAGCGGATTTGGAGCAGTTCTTC. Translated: CSARGLADLEQFF.

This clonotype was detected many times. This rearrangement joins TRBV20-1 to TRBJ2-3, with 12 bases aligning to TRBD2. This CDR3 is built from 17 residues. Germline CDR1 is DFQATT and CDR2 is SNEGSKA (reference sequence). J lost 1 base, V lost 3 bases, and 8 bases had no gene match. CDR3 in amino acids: CSASSSGRAFGTDTQYF. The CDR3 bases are TGCAGTGCTAGCTCTAGCGGGAGGGCCTTTGGCACAGATACGCAGTATTTT.

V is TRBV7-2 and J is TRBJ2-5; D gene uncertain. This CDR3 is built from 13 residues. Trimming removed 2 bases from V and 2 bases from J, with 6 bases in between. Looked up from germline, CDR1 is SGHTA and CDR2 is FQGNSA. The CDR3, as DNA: TGTGCCAGCAGCTTACGGTTGCAAGAGACCCAGTACTTC. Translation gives CASSLRLQETQYF. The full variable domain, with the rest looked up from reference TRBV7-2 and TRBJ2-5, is GAGVSQSPSNKVTEKGKDVELRCDPISGHTALYWYRQSLGQGLEFLIYFQGNSAPDKSGLPSDRFSAERTGGSVSTLTIQRTQQEDSAVYLCASSLRLQETQYFGPGTRLLVL.